This T cell receptor beta chain appears in the sequencing data of a study of Ad26.COV2.S vaccination and SARS-CoV-2 variants. Method: immunoSEQ multiplex PCR; TCRdb's copy keeps in-frame clones and lacks some. Of under 500,000 clones listed, about 92% are singletons. Treatment of the sample: about 20 received Ad26.COV2.S at low or high dose, single or two shots; 5 received placebo; per-sample allocation not given. Day 63 after the first vaccine or placebo injection was the time point for sampling. This sample comprised peripheral blood, obtained in a trial of Ad26.COV2.S vaccine versus placebo. This receptor was obtained from a person between 18 and 59 years old who received the Ad26.COV2.S COVID-19 vaccine or a placebo.

The DNA for the CDR3 is TGTGCCAGTAGCGGGACAGGGGGCTACGATGGCTACACCTTC. Residues: CASSGTGGYDGYTF. V is TRBV19 and J is TRBJ1-2, with 12 bases identical to TRBD1. The CDR3 runs to 14 residues. The V gene's germline CDR1 is LNHDA and CDR2 SQIVND (reference sequence). The J segment lost 6 bases and the V segment lost 6 bases, leaving 5 bases of the junction unmatched.